A single sample is the source of the 32 T cell receptor beta chains below, sequenced in a study of T-cell reconstitution after alpha-beta-depleted transplantation in children. The TCRbeta library incorporated unique molecular identifiers. TCRdb reprocessed the PCR reads via MiXCR and lists one record per CDR3 protein. The sample yields a few hundred thousand distinct CDR3 sequences, about a tenth seen once. This specimen consisted of PBMCs, obtained before TCRalphabeta/CD19-depleted stem cell transplant. These receptors were obtained from a child younger than two with acute myeloid leukemia, due to receive a stem cell transplant.

This clonotype was seen many times. The chain uses TRBV6-2 or TRBV6-3 and TRBJ1-3, with D unclear. V lost 2 bases and J lost 0, with 8 bases in between. Looked up from germline, CDR1 is MNHEY and CDR2 is SVGEGT. This CDR3 comprises 15 residues. The CDR3 DNA is TGTGCCAGCAGTTACCGGCCGAGCTCTGGAAACACCATATATTTT. Amino acids: CASSYRPSSGNTIYF.

This clonotype appeared many times. The chain employs TRBV15 and TRBJ2-6, with D unresolved. CDR1 is LNHNV and CDR2 is YYDKDF in the germline V gene (reference sequence). The CDR3 consists of 13 residues. Here the CDR3 DNA reads TGTGCTACGGGCTTATCTGGGGCCAACGTCCTGACTTTC. It codes for CATGLSGANVLTF.

Of note for this clonotype: This may stem from a read error, because a much larger clone lies one nucleotide away. The chain joins TRBV5-6 to TRBJ1-4; D ambiguous. Germline V gene data show CDR1 as SGHDT and CDR2 as YYEEEE. CDR3 length: 15 residues. CDR3 nucleotides: TGTGGCAGCAGCGCAAACATCGGGTTTAATGAAAAACTGTTTTTT. Protein: CGSSANIGFNEKLFF.

This clonotype was observed many times. The rearrangement uses TRBV2 and TRBJ1-5; D remains ambiguous. Germline V gives CDR1 SNHLY, CDR2 FYNNEI. The CDR3 sequence is 12 residues long. V was pared by 3 bases and J by 1 base, with 1 base between. In nucleotides, the CDR3 is TGTGCCAGCAGTGAGAGCAATCAGCCCCAGCATTTT. Protein sequence: CASSESNQPQHF. Variable domain in full (rest from reference TRBV2 and TRBJ1-5): EPEVTQTPSHQVTQMGQEVILRCVPISNHLYFYWYRQILGQKVEFLVSFYNNEISEKSEIFDDQFSVERPDGSNFTLKIRSTKLEDSAMYFCASSESNQPQHFGDGTRLSIL.

This clonotype showed up just a few times. V and J are TRBV20-1 and TRBJ2-2; D assignment may be TRBD1 or TRBD2 (5 bases each). This CDR3 has 15 residues. Trimming left V 3 bases short and J 6 bases short, with 17 bases between. Germline V gene sequence: CDR1 DFQATT, CDR2 SNEGSKA (reference sequence). This CDR3 reads CSARDFRVGSGELFF. The CDR3 DNA reads as TGCAGTGCTAGGGACTTCAGGGTAGGATCCGGGGAGCTGTTTTTT.

This clonotype occurred many times. The V gene is TRBV28, the J gene TRBJ2-7, with a possible D match to TRBD1 (6 bases). Trimming left V 6 bases short and J 6 bases short, with 9 bases between. This CDR3 contains 11 residues. CDR1 and CDR2 from the germline V gene are MDHEN and SYDVKM. The CDR3, as DNA: TGTGCCAGCAGACAGGGATTCGAGCAGTACTTC. Translation: CASRQGFEQYF.

Many counts were recorded for this clonotype. V is TRBV5-1 and J is TRBJ1-5; the D gene is possibly TRBD1 (5 bases). The ends were cut back, 4 bases at V and 2 bases at J, with 13 bases in the middle. This CDR3 has 15 residues. Germline assignment: CDR1 SGHRS and CDR2 YFSETQ. For the CDR3, the DNA is TGCGCCAGCAGCCCAGTTGGGGGGGGCAATCAGCCCCAGCATTTT. Encoded protein: CASSPVGGGNQPQHF.

This clonotype was seen ten or more times. The chain uses TRBV6-1 and TRBJ1-6, with TRBD1 identical over 9 bases. Germline V gene data show CDR1 as MNHNS and CDR2 as SASEGT. The junction had 9 bases not matched to a gene; V was cut back by 8 bases and J by 7 bases. The CDR3 runs to 15 residues. CDR3 residues: CASVGQGRWNSPLHF. CDR3 DNA: TGTGCCAGCGTGGGACAGGGCCGGTGGAATTCACCCCTCCACTTT.

This chain links TRBV6-6 with TRBJ2-2; D gene uncertain. Trimming took off 6 bases at V and 5 bases at J, with 10 bases between the two ends. The V gene's germline CDR1 is MNHNY and CDR2 SVGAGI (reference sequence). CDR3 length: 13 amino acids. The CDR3 nucleotides read TGTGCCAGCAGCCCTGAAGGAACCGGGGAGCTGTTTTTT. Encoded protein: CASSPEGTGELFF.

In this sample, this clonotype turned up many times. The chain joins TRBV3-1 to TRBJ2-5; D unresolved. Germline V gives CDR1 LGHDT, CDR2 YNNKEL (reference sequence). The CDR3 consists of 12 residues. The V gene lost 2 bases and the J gene lost 2 bases, with 3 bases spanning the gap. This chain's CDR3 is CASSQLQETQYF. In DNA, the CDR3 is TGTGCCAGCAGCCAACTACAAGAGACCCAGTACTTC.

This clonotype was recorded at least ten times. The chain combines TRBV18 with TRBJ1-5; maybe TRBD1 (5 bases). CDR1 is KGHSH, CDR2 LQKENI, per germline. V lost 2 bases, J lost 4 bases, and 9 bases lay in between. The CDR3 length is 14 residues. CDR3 sequence reads: CASSPGDLNQPQHF. The CDR3 DNA is TGTGCCAGCTCACCAGGGGACCTAAATCAGCCCCAGCATTTT.

This clonotype was observed at least ten times. The chain has TRBV2 and TRBJ1-1; D gene ambiguous. The CDR3 covers 13 residues. Germline V gene data show CDR1 as SNHLY and CDR2 as FYNNEI. Trimming took off 4 bases at V and 5 bases at J, with 11 bases between the two ends. The CDR3 DNA reads TGTGCCAGCAGTGGAAATAGTGGGACTGAAGCTTTCTTT. Translation gives CASSGNSGTEAFF.

There are many counts of this clonotype. CDR3 sequence reads: CASSIRGNTEAFF. The CDR3 DNA reads TGCGCCAGCAGCATCAGGGGTAATACTGAAGCTTTCTTT. The gene calls are TRBV4-1 and TRBJ1-1, with TRBD1 as a possible D gene (6 bases). CDR3 length: 13 residues. Trimming stripped 5 bases from V and 5 bases from J, with 12 bases between. Looked up from germline, CDR1 is MGHRA and CDR2 is YSYEKL.

V and J are TRBV5-6 and TRBJ2-2, with unresolved D. Germline V lookup: CDR1 SGHDT, CDR2 YYEEEE. V lost 7 bases and J lost 4, with 11 bases in between. This CDR3 has 13 residues. CDR3 amino acids: CASGPGPTGELFF. In DNA, the CDR3 is TGTGCCAGCGGCCCCGGGCCCACCGGGGAGCTGTTTTTT.

The V gene is TRBV7-2, the J gene TRBJ2-7; the D is unclear. Germline V gives CDR1 SGHTA, CDR2 FQGNSA. This CDR3 comprises 14 residues. V was cut by 3 bases and J by 1 base, with 10 bases left in between. For the CDR3, the DNA is TGTGCCAGCAGCTTTCCCATTTCGTCCTACGAGCAGTACTTC. It encodes CASSFPISSYEQYF.

This clonotype has just a few counts. This chain connects TRBV29-1 to TRBJ1-1, with a possible D match to TRBD1 (5 bases). Germline V gives CDR1 SQVTM, CDR2 ANQGSEA. The CDR3 totals 14 residues. V lost 6 bases to trimming and J lost 1 base, with 15 bases between them. CDR3 sequence (DNA): TGCAGCGTACCTCGCGGGACTGGGAACACTGAAGCTTTCTTT. As protein: CSVPRGTGNTEAFF.

This clonotype came up many times. V usage is TRBV20-1 and J usage is TRBJ2-7, with TRBD2 matching 9 bases. CDR1 is DFQATT and CDR2 is SNEGSKA in the germline V gene (reference sequence). V shed 0 bases and J 2 bases; nucleotides not matched to a gene: 5. The CDR3 runs to 15 residues. In nucleotides, the CDR3 is TGCAGTGCTAGAGATATGCTAGCGGGAACCTACGAGCAGTACTTC. It encodes CSARDMLAGTYEQYF.

This clonotype occurred many times. The V call is TRBV29-1, the J call TRBJ2-7, with 9 bases aligning to TRBD1. Trimming at V came to 4 bases and at J to 2 bases, leaving 3 bases not matched to a gene. Germline loops: CDR1 SQVTM, CDR2 ANQGSEA. This CDR3 contains 13 residues. CDR3 protein: CSVVRDRAYEQYF. Here the CDR3 DNA reads TGCAGCGTTGTGAGGGACAGGGCCTACGAGCAGTACTTC.

This clonotype has at least ten counts. The CDR3 DNA sequence: TGTGCCAGCAGCGCCTACGAGCGGGAGAACAATGAGCAGTTCTTC. It specifies CASSAYERENNEQFF. The chain has TRBV5-6 and TRBJ2-1, with TRBD2 matching 8 bases. V gave up 4 bases and J gave up 5 bases; unmatched junction bases: 8. CDR3 length equals 15 residues. Germline assignment: CDR1 SGHDT and CDR2 YYEEEE.

This clonotype was counted many times. CDR3: CASSTGTATEKLFF. DNA for the CDR3: TGTGCCAGCAGTACCGGGACAGCCACTGAAAAACTGTTTTTT. V gene TRBV6-2 or TRBV6-3 combines with J gene TRBJ1-4, with TRBD1 identical over 7 bases. The CDR3 spans 14 residues. The germline CDR1 and CDR2 sequences are MNHEY and SVGEGT. V was pared by 5 bases and J by 7 bases, with 7 bases of the junction left unmatched.

There are many counts of this clonotype. One end of the junction fails to match germline, which may point to a read error. The chain employs TRBV5-1 and TRBJ1-2; a possible D gene is TRBD1 (5 bases). The CDR3 loop spans 14 amino acids. CDR1 SGHRS and CDR2 YFSETQ come from the germline V gene. This CDR3 is CASSFGGVSYGYTF. The CDR3 bases are TGTGCCAGCAGCTTCGGAGGGGTCTCCTATGGCTACACCTTC.

This clonotype was counted at least ten times. The rearrangement joins TRBV28 to TRBJ2-1; 10 nucleotides align to TRBD2. The germline V gene encodes CDR1 MDHEN and CDR2 SYDVKM. The ends lost 0 bases at V and 3 bases at J; junction bases unmatched: 5. There are 17 residues in the CDR3. CDR3: CASSLWTSGLVYNEQFF. In nucleotides, the CDR3 is TGTGCCAGCAGTTTATGGACTAGCGGGTTGGTCTACAATGAGCAGTTCTTC.

At least ten counts were recorded for this clonotype. This chain joins TRBV29-1 and TRBJ1-5; 7 bases are shared with TRBD1. CDR1 is SQVTM, CDR2 ANQGSEA, per germline. The CDR3 runs to 13 residues. The V and J ends lost 4 bases and 7 bases, in that order; junction bases with no gene match: 7. This CDR3 reads CSVAQGVNQPQHF. Written as DNA, the CDR3 is TGCAGCGTTGCCCAGGGGGTAAACCAGCCCCAGCATTTT.

This clonotype came up many times. The gene calls are TRBV7-2 and TRBJ2-1, with a weak D call TRBD2 (6 bases). CDR3 length equals 15 residues. V shed 6 bases and J shed 7 bases, with 19 bases lying between them. Germline values: CDR1 SGHTA, CDR2 FQGNSA. CDR3: CASSLHQRVRNEQFF. The CDR3 bases are TGTGCCAGCAGTCTCCACCAGCGGGTCAGAAATGAGCAGTTCTTC.

This clonotype was detected a few times. The gene calls are TRBV6-4 and TRBJ1-1; D is uncertain. The CDR3 has 14 amino acids. Trimming left V 2 bases short and J 4 bases short, with 11 bases between. The germline V gene has CDR1 MRHNA and CDR2 SNTAGT. The CDR3 nucleotides read TGTGCCAGCAGTGACGGCCTGTTGAGCACTGAAGCTTTCTTT. It translates to CASSDGLLSTEAFF.

This clonotype was seen many times. V usage is TRBV15 and J usage is TRBJ2-1; possibly TRBD1 for D (6 bases). Per the germline V gene, CDR1 is LNHNV and CDR2 is YYDKDF (reference sequence). The CDR3 runs 17 residues. Trimming shortened V by 1 base and J by 4 bases, and 17 bases separated the two germline ends. As DNA, the CDR3 is TGTGCCACCAGCAGAGGATTGGGGATGGGGGCGTACAATGAGCAGTTCTTC. Its protein product is CATSRGLGMGAYNEQFF.

This clonotype was counted ten times or more. CDR3 DNA sequence: TGCGCCAGCAGCTTGGTGGCGACAGGGGTTTACGAGCAGTACTTC. It specifies CASSLVATGVYEQYF. This chain joins TRBV5-1 and TRBJ2-7; TRBD1 agrees at 8 bases. This CDR3 has 15 residues. V was clipped by 0 bases and J by 4 bases; unmatched bases: 6. Germline lookup yields CDR1 SGHRS and CDR2 YFSETQ.

In regard to this clonotype: Compared with germline, one end of the junction differs, possibly owing to a read error. The rearrangement links TRBV5-4 to TRBJ1-2; no clear D gene. The CDR3 is 14 residues long. CDR1 is SGHNT, CDR2 YYREEE, per germline (reference sequence). The CDR3 region has the DNA TGTGCCAGCAGCTTGGAGTCCCTGAACTATGGCTACGCCTTC. Its translation is CASSLESLNYGYAF.

This chain uses TRBV7-9 with TRBJ2-3; possibly TRBD2 for D (6 bases). V lost 4 bases and J lost 4, with 12 bases in between. Germline CDR1 SEHNR, CDR2 FQNEAQ (reference sequence). The CDR3 sequence is 14 residues long. The DNA of the CDR3 is TGTGCCAGCAGCTCAAGGGACTTCCCAGATACGCAGTATTTT. Translating it yields CASSSRDFPDTQYF.

This clonotype was seen at least ten times. The rearrangement joins TRBV3-1 to TRBJ2-7; D is possibly TRBD1 or TRBD2 (6 bases each). Germline CDR1 is LGHDT and CDR2 is YNNKEL (reference sequence). The V and J ends lost 6 bases and 3 bases respectively, with 12 bases between them. This CDR3 region has 13 residues. CDR3 amino acids: CASRGGMSYEQYF. CDR3 DNA: TGTGCCAGCAGAGGGGGGATGAGCTACGAGCAGTACTTC.

The chain employs TRBV20-1 and TRBJ2-1, with a weak D call TRBD2 (6 bases). Germline V gene data show CDR1 as DFQATT and CDR2 as SNEGSKA (reference sequence). The CDR3 contains 15 residues. Trimming removed 0 bases from V and 9 bases from J, with 18 bases in between. This chain's CDR3 is CSARDRRGPDREQFF. The CDR3 nucleotides read TGCAGTGCTAGAGATCGGAGGGGACCCGACCGTGAGCAGTTCTTC.

This clonotype was observed at least ten times. The chain is built from TRBV12-3 or TRBV12-4 and TRBJ2-7, with 11 bases identical to TRBD1. This CDR3 is built from 14 residues. J lost 7 bases, V lost 3 bases, and 5 bases had no gene match. The CDR3 spells CASSFGQGAMEQYF. The CDR3 bases are TGTGCCAGCAGTTTCGGACAGGGGGCCATGGAGCAGTACTTC.